This T cell receptor (beta chain) was identified in a study of T cells in localized non-small cell lung cancer. The study's findings and limits: Uninvolved nearby lung showed the greatest T cell clonality, exceeding that found in tumor. In adjacent lung appeared a median about 57 of the top 100 tumor clones.

Generated by immunoSEQ multiplex PCR, the TCRdb table keeps only in-frame clones and is missing some. The sample consists of approximately 40,000 clones, about 88% of them appearing once. Trimming took 0 bases from V and 4 from J; bases not matched to a gene: 8. Germline V gene sequence: CDR1 MNHEY, CDR2 SVGAGI. The CDR3 extends over 16 amino acids. In regard to this clone: No antigen is known for it.

The genes are TRBV6-5 and TRBJ2-7; 8 nucleotides agree with TRBD1. The source material was peripheral blood, sampled before any cancer treatment. This clonotype originated in a man aged 18 to 55 with stage I lung adenocarcinoma. CDR3 amino acids: CASSYSIRTGRYEQYF. The CDR3 bases are TGTGCCAGCAGTTACTCGATAAGGACAGGGAGATACGAGCAGTACTTC.